What follows are 20 T cell receptor beta chains derived from one specimen sequenced in a study of T cells after yellow fever vaccination. TCRdb reprocessed the 5' RACE reads with MiXCR, giving one entry per CDR3 protein. The sample includes 160,000 or so distinct CDR3 sequences, around 7.3% seen only once; the top ten take 2.5% to 3%. The sequenced sample was CD4+ T cells sorted from PBMCs, obtained 5 days after the first yellow fever vaccination. These receptors were taken from a man between 18 and 35 years old who received the YFV17D yellow fever vaccine.

This clonotype was seen repeatedly, ten times or more. The rearrangement links TRBV6-2 or TRBV6-3 to TRBJ1-5; D unresolved. V lost 0 bases, J lost 5 bases, and 2 bases lay in between. Germline CDR1 is MNHEY and CDR2 is SVGEGT. This CDR3 is 12 amino acids long. The CDR3 region is CASSYSDQPQHF. The CDR3 nucleotides read TGTGCCAGCAGTTACTCGGATCAGCCCCAGCATTTT.

This clonotype has at least ten counts. V usage is TRBV19 and J usage is TRBJ1-2; D uncertain. Per germline, CDR1 LNHDA and CDR2 SQIVND (reference sequence). The CDR3 sequence is 14 residues long. With 8 bases removed from V and 10 bases from J, the gap between germline ends came to 23 bases. The CDR3: CASAYSPDGPNYTF. CDR3 nucleotides: TGTGCCAGTGCCTATTCCCCGGACGGGCCCAACTACACCTTC.

The chain joins TRBV6-5 to TRBJ2-7; tentative D call: TRBD2 (5 bases). The V end was cut by 0 bases, the J end by 2 bases, with 8 bases between. Looked up from germline, CDR1 is MNHEY and CDR2 is SVGAGI. This CDR3 region has 14 residues. CDR3 DNA: TGTGCCAGCAGTTACTCCCGGGAAACCTACGAGCAGTACTTC. Translated: CASSYSRETYEQYF.

The chain has TRBV10-3 and TRBJ1-1; no definite D call. Germline loops: CDR1 ENHRY, CDR2 SYGVKD. The ends were cut back, 8 bases at V and 1 base at J, with 5 bases in the middle. The CDR3 totals 11 residues. CDR3 sequence reads: CAIGRNTEAFF. The CDR3 DNA reads as TGTGCCATCGGTAGGAACACTGAAGCTTTCTTT.

A note on this clonotype: A much larger clone lies a single base off, so this may be a read error. The chain joins TRBV5-6 to TRBJ1-2; a possible D gene is TRBD1 (5 bases). Deletions cut 2 bases from V and 2 bases from J, with 16 bases between. Germline loops: CDR1 SGHDT, CDR2 YYEEEE. CDR3 size: 16 residues. The CDR3 region is CASSFGTGLQNYGYTF. The DNA for the CDR3 is TGTGCCAGCAGCTTTGGGACGGGTTTGCAAAACTATGGCTACACCTTC.

The chain recombines TRBV20-1 with TRBJ1-5, with TRBD1 identical over 7 bases. Germline trimming cut 3 bases from V and 6 bases from J; bases unmatched to any gene: 5. The CDR3 length is 13 residues. Germline CDR1 reads DFQATT; CDR2 reads SNEGSKA (reference sequence). The CDR3 coding sequence is TGCAGTGCTAGTTTGACAGGGAGTCAGCCCCAGCATTTT. This encodes CSASLTGSQPQHF.

Many counts were recorded for this clonotype. V and J are TRBV5-6 and TRBJ2-3; D possibly corresponds to TRBD2 (6 bases). Between the trimmed V and J ends, which lost 6 bases and 1 base, there was a span of 15 bases. The CDR3 totals 15 residues. The germline V gene has CDR1 SGHDT and CDR2 YYEEEE. CDR3 in amino acids: CASKVRGPGTDTQYF. DNA for the CDR3: TGTGCCAGCAAGGTGCGGGGACCCGGCACAGATACGCAGTATTTT.

Ten or more counts support this clonotype. The germline gene is not matched at one end of the junction; a read error may be the cause. The V gene is TRBV11-2, the J gene TRBJ2-1; 8 nucleotides align to TRBD2. The CDR3 is 14 residues long. Per germline, CDR1 SGHAT and CDR2 FQNNGV. CDR3 sequence (DNA): TGTGCCAGCAGCTTAGAGCCTAGCGGGTACCGACGACTCTTC. Its translation is CASSLEPSGYRRLF. The variable domain in full, with the rest retrieved from reference TRBV11-2 and TRBJ2-1, is EAGVAQSPRYKIIEKRQSVAFWCNPISGHATLYWYQQILGQGPKLLIQFQNNGVVDDSQLPKDRFSAERLKGVDSTLKIQPAKLEDSAVYLCASSLEPSGYRRLFGPGTRLTVL.

This clonotype has ten or more counts. The V call is TRBV29-1, the J call TRBJ2-5; 8 bases are a match to TRBD2. The J segment lost 3 bases and the V segment lost 7 bases, leaving 4 bases of the junction unmatched. Germline assignment: CDR1 SQVTM and CDR2 ANQGSEA. The CDR3 consists of 12 residues. The CDR3 DNA sequence: TGCAGCGCGGGGGGGGCGAAAGAGACCCAGTACTTC. The encoded protein is CSAGGAKETQYF.

This clonotype was recorded at least ten times. The V gene is TRBV11-2, the J gene TRBJ2-6, with D possibly being TRBD1 (6 bases). The CDR3 loop spans 14 amino acids. V dropped 8 bases and J dropped 3 bases, with 11 bases sitting between them. Germline V gene sequence: CDR1 SGHAT, CDR2 FQNNGV. CDR3 DNA: TGTGCCAGCGGCAGGGGTGATGGGGCCAACGTCCTGACTTTC. Protein: CASGRGDGANVLTF.

This clonotype was detected ten times or more. The chain carries TRBV27 and TRBJ2-7; no reliable D call. The V and J ends lost 2 bases and 0 bases respectively, with 11 bases between them. Germline CDR1 reads MNHEY; CDR2 reads SMNVEV (reference sequence). The CDR3 consists of 15 residues. The CDR3: CASSLKPQSSYEQYF. In DNA, the CDR3 is TGTGCCAGCAGTTTAAAACCGCAAAGCTCCTACGAGCAGTACTTC.

This clonotype has only a few counts. The V gene is TRBV20-1, the J gene TRBJ2-5; D may correspond to TRBD1 or TRBD2 (5 bases each). Germline V CDR1 and CDR2: DFQATT, SNEGSKA (reference sequence). The CDR3 spans 16 residues. Trimming took 3 bases from V and 5 from J, leaving 22 bases between them. The CDR3 bases are TGCAGTGCTAGGGGCCGCGGGCAGGGCCCCCACGAGACCCAGTACTTC. Translating it yields CSARGRGQGPHETQYF.

Many counts were recorded for this clonotype. The chain uses TRBV7-3 and TRBJ1-1; D may be TRBD1 (6 bases). The V gene lost 3 bases and the J gene lost 5 bases, with 16 bases spanning the gap. CDR3 length: 15 residues. Germline V gene lookup returns CDR1 SGHTA and CDR2 FQGTGA. The CDR3 here is CASSLAGGQGTEAFF. The CDR3 DNA reads TGTGCCAGCAGCTTGGCGGGGGGGCAGGGGACTGAAGCTTTCTTT.

Ten or more counts support this clonotype. J is TRBJ1-2 and V is TRBV28, with D perhaps matching TRBD1 (6 bases). Germline V lookup: CDR1 MDHEN, CDR2 SYDVKM. The CDR3 consists of 13 residues. Trimming pared 6 bases from V and 6 bases from J, leaving 14 bases between. CDR3 coding DNA: TGTGCCAGCAGCTTACTCACAGGGAATGGCTACACCTTC. Amino acid sequence: CASSLLTGNGYTF.

The CDR3 sequence is CASSQGIAGGPNTGELFF. CDR3 in DNA: TGTGCCAGCAGCCAAGGAATAGCGGGGGGACCGAACACCGGGGAGCTGTTTTTT. The chain is built from TRBV3-1 and TRBJ2-2, with 10 bases that match TRBD2. Unmatched junction bases numbered 5, after V lost 1 base and J lost 0 bases. Per germline, CDR1 LGHDT and CDR2 YNNKEL (reference sequence). CDR3 length: 18 residues.

The chain uses TRBV29-1 and TRBJ2-3; 13 positions agree with TRBD2. J was trimmed by 4 bases and V by 7 bases; bases with no gene match: 14. This CDR3 comprises 17 residues. Germline V gene sequence: CDR1 SQVTM, CDR2 ANQGSEA. The CDR3 is CSGTKTSGGMGADTQYF. As DNA, the CDR3 is TGCAGCGGCACCAAGACTAGCGGGGGGATGGGCGCAGATACGCAGTATTTT.

This clonotype occurred a few times. The rearrangement links TRBV7-2 to TRBJ1-2; D gene unclear. This CDR3 is 13 amino acids long. Trimming removed 1 base at V and 3 bases at J, with 6 bases between. Germline CDR1 SGHTA, CDR2 FQGNSA. The CDR3 spells CASSLGPHYGYTF. The DNA of the CDR3 is TGTGCCAGCAGCTTAGGCCCCCACTATGGCTACACCTTC.

Many counts were recorded for this clonotype. The chain couples TRBV7-2 to TRBJ2-3; no clear D. V gave up 4 bases and J gave up 3 bases, with 8 bases separating them. This CDR3 comprises 13 residues. Germline lookup yields CDR1 SGHTA and CDR2 FQGNSA. The CDR3 nucleotides read TGTGCCAGCAGCTCCTACGCAACAGATACGCAGTATTTT. This gives the protein CASSSYATDTQYF. Based on the CDR3 plus reference TRBV7-2 and TRBJ2-3, the full variable domain is GAGVSQSPSNKVTEKGKDVELRCDPISGHTALYWYRQSLGQGLEFLIYFQGNSAPDKSGLPSDRFSAERTGGSVSTLTIQRTQQEDSAVYLCASSSYATDTQYFGPGTRLTVL.

The sample holds a few counts of this clonotype. The chain joins TRBV4-3 to TRBJ2-4; D gene ambiguous. In germline, CDR1 is LGHNA, CDR2 YSLEER. The CDR3 is made up of 15 amino acids. Trimming left V 1 base short and J 5 bases short, with 12 bases between. CDR3 residues: CASSQAEGIENIQYF. The CDR3 DNA sequence: TGCGCCAGCAGCCAAGCGGAAGGCATAGAAAACATTCAGTACTTC.

This clonotype was recorded at least ten times. The rearrangement links TRBV12-3 or TRBV12-4 to TRBJ2-7, with a possible D match to TRBD1 (5 bases). The CDR3 contains 13 residues. The germline V and J ends were trimmed by 6 bases and 3 bases, with 12 bases remaining between them. The DNA of the CDR3 is TGTGCCAGCAGCCCGGACACGCGCTACGAGCAGTACTTC. It is translated as CASSPDTRYEQYF.